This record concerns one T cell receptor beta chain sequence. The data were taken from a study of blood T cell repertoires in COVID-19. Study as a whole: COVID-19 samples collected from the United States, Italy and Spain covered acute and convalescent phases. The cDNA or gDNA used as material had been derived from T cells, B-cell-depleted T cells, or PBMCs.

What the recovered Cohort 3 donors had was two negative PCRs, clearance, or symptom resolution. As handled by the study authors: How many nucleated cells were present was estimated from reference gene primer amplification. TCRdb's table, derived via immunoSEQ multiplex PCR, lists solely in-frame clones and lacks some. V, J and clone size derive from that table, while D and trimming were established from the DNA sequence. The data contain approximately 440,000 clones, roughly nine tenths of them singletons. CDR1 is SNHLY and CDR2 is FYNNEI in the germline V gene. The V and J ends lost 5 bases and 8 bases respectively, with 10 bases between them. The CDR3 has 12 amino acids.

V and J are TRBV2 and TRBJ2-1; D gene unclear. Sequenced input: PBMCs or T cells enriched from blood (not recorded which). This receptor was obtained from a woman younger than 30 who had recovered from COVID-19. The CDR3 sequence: CASSQRRDEQFF. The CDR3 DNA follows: TGTGCCAGCAGTCAACGACGGGATGAGCAGTTCTTC.